One sample yielded the 4 T cell receptor beta chains listed below, sequenced in a study of response to subunit inactivated influenza vaccine. A single record per CDR3 protein comes from TCRdb applying MiXCR to the RT-PCR reads. Among about 540,000 distinct CDR3 sequences listed, approximately 20% were seen once. These data also formed part of another study, on T cells expressing NK-cell markers. This second report adds: It was by 5'RACE template switching with UMIs that TCR beta cDNA was made.

Sequenced here: CD4+ T cells sorted from PBMCs, sampled roughly 12 days after vaccination. These receptors all come from a man in his fifties who received an inactivated influenza vaccine.

This clonotype was counted between two and nine times. The V call is TRBV9, the J call TRBJ2-5; a possible D gene is TRBD1 (5 bases). Looked up from germline, CDR1 is SGDLS and CDR2 is YYNGEE. V was shortened by 0 bases and J by 4 bases, with 13 bases between the two germline ends. The CDR3 totals 15 residues. The chain's CDR3 is CASSVGTTSRETQYF. Here the CDR3 DNA reads TGTGCCAGCAGCGTAGGGACAACCAGTCGAGAGACCCAGTACTTC.

This chain connects TRBV4-1 to TRBJ1-3, with 9 nucleotides matching TRBD1. J lost 7 bases, V lost 4 bases, and 8 bases had no gene match. The length of the CDR3 is 15 residues. Germline V gene data show CDR1 as MGHRA and CDR2 as YSYEKL. The CDR3 reads CASSPRDREGNTIYF. DNA of the CDR3: TGCGCCAGCAGCCCCCGGGACAGGGAGGGGAACACCATATATTTT.

The V call is TRBV6-1, the J call TRBJ1-6; 10 nucleotides agree with TRBD1. Germline CDR1 reads MNHNS; CDR2 reads SASEGT. The CDR3 has 16 amino acids. Trimming cost V 6 bases and J 8 bases; bases outside gene matches: 10. DNA of the CDR3: TGTGCCAGCAGCAACCTTCCGGGACAGGGGCATTCACCCCTCCACTTT. This translates into CASSNLPGQGHSPLHF.

The genes are TRBV7-2 and TRBJ2-7, with 7 bases lining up with TRBD1. This CDR3 is 16 amino acids long. V dropped 1 base and J dropped 3; count of bases not matched to a gene: 9. Germline CDR1 reads SGHTA; CDR2 reads FQGNSA. CDR3 DNA sequence: TGTGCCAGCAGCTTAGGTATAGGGGGCCGCTACTACGAGCAGTACTTC. This gives the protein CASSLGIGGRYYEQYF.